This passage covers 25 T cell receptor beta chains from one sample sequenced in a study of blood T cell repertoires in COVID-19. The assay was immunoSEQ multiplex PCR, and TCRdb's table has in-frame clones only and misses some. The table lists around 86,000 clones, more than 75% of them singletons. Source material: peripheral blood. All receptors derive from a human donor with acute or convalescent COVID-19. The donor label of this sample is uncertain.

The chain carries TRBV3-1 (or the pseudogene TRBV3-2) and TRBJ2-7, with 9 positions matching TRBD1. V lost 1 base, J lost 3 bases, and 10 bases stayed unmatched. Germline V lookup: CDR1 LGHDT, CDR2 YNNKEL (reference sequence). CDR3 length: 17 residues. In DNA form, the CDR3 reads TGTGCCAGCAGCCAAGGCCCGCGGACAGGGGTAGGCTACGAGCAGTACTTC. Translation: CASSQGPRTGVGYEQYF.

The chain carries TRBV15 and TRBJ2-3; 10 bases align to TRBD2. Germline CDR1 LNHNV, CDR2 YYDKDF (reference sequence). V shed 7 bases, J shed 0 bases, and the junction held 7 bases outside the gene matches. The CDR3 totals 16 residues. CDR3 region: CATKGLADTSTDTQYF. In DNA form, the CDR3 reads TGTGCCACCAAAGGACTAGCGGATACTAGCACAGATACGCAGTATTTT.

The chain joins TRBV21-1 to TRBJ2-7; the D segment call TRBD2 is taken from the table without a DNA check. TRBV21-1 is deemed a pseudogene. The CDR3 is 14 residues long. The CDR3 region is CASRGDSPSYEQYF. The CDR3 nucleotides read TGTGCCAGCAGGGGGGACTCTCCTAGCTACGAGCAGTACTTC.

The V gene is TRBV6-1, the J gene TRBJ2-4, with 9 nucleotides matching TRBD1. The CDR3 sequence is 16 residues long. The germline V gene encodes CDR1 MNHNS and CDR2 SASEGT. V shed 2 bases and J 0 bases; nucleotides not matched to a gene: 2. The CDR3 loop is CASSEQDRGAKNIQYF. CDR3 bases: TGTGCCAGCAGTGAACAGGACAGGGGAGCCAAAAACATTCAGTACTTC.

This chain links TRBV4-1 with TRBJ2-7; possibly TRBD2 for D (6 bases). Deletions cut 0 bases from V and 1 base from J, with 13 bases between. There are 16 residues in the CDR3. The V gene's germline CDR1 is MGHRA and CDR2 YSYEKL. The CDR3 bases are TGCGCCAGCAGCCAAGATAATAGCGGACGGTCCTACGAGCAGTACTTC. The encoded protein is CASSQDNSGRSYEQYF.

The chain employs TRBV6-2 or TRBV6-3 and TRBJ1-5; TRBD1 agrees at 11 bases. CDR1 and CDR2 from the germline V gene are MNHEY and SVGEGT. The CDR3 length is 15 residues. The J segment lost 7 bases and the V segment lost 8 bases, leaving 10 bases of the junction unmatched. CDR3 region: CASGPGDRGKQPQHF. The CDR3 DNA reads as TGTGCCAGCGGCCCTGGGGACAGGGGGAAACAGCCCCAGCATTTT.

The gene calls are TRBV18 and TRBJ1-4; TRBD1 matches 7 bases. The CDR3 covers 15 residues. Per the germline V gene, CDR1 is KGHSH and CDR2 is LQKENI. V was clipped by 3 bases and J by 0 bases; unmatched bases: 1. The CDR3 DNA reads TGTGCCAGCTCACCTACAGGGGCAACTAATGAAAAACTGTTTTTT. It translates to CASSPTGATNEKLFF.

Only one count was recorded for this clone. This chain links TRBV7-2 with TRBJ2-3, with 7 bases lining up with TRBD2. The CDR3 length is 17 residues. Germline-derived CDR1 and CDR2 are SGHTA and FQGNSA. V was clipped by 5 bases and J by 4 bases; unmatched bases: 15. The CDR3 nucleotides are TGTGCCAGCAGCCTCAGGGTGAGGCGGGGGACTCCAGATACGCAGTATTTT. Amino acids: CASSLRVRRGTPDTQYF.

This chain uses TRBV28 with TRBJ1-1; D is perhaps TRBD1 (6 bases). Germline V gene data show CDR1 as MDHEN and CDR2 as SYDVKM. The CDR3 contains 18 residues. With 2 bases removed from V and 5 bases from J, the gap between germline ends came to 24 bases. Here the CDR3 reads CASSLLFSAGVEWTEAFF. The CDR3 DNA follows: TGTGCCAGCAGTTTACTATTCTCGGCAGGGGTAGAATGGACTGAAGCTTTCTTT.

This chain uses TRBV6-5 with TRBJ2-1; 7 positions match TRBD2. The CDR3 covers 16 residues. Germline-derived CDR1 and CDR2 are MNHEY and SVGAGI. After removal of 3 bases from V and 7 bases from J, the junction contained 12 bases not matched to a gene. The CDR3 DNA reads TGTGCCAGCAGTTATTTTATCGAGGGAGGGAAAAATGAGCAGTTCTTC. This translates into CASSYFIEGGKNEQFF.

This rearrangement joins TRBV4-1 to TRBJ2-3; D is perhaps TRBD2 (6 bases). Germline assignment: CDR1 MGHRA and CDR2 YSYEKL. CDR3 size: 16 residues. V lost 0 bases and J lost 2, with 12 bases in between. In DNA form, the CDR3 reads TGCGCCAGCAGCCAAGACCCCGGGACTTTCACAGATACGCAGTATTTT. As protein: CASSQDPGTFTDTQYF.

The gene calls are TRBV6-1 and TRBJ2-7; no definite D call. Deletions cut 5 bases from V and 7 bases from J, with 12 bases between. Looked up from germline, CDR1 is MNHNS and CDR2 is SASEGT. The CDR3 has 12 residues. CDR3 bases: TGTGCCAGCAGTTCGACCCCCGGGGAGCAGTACTTC. Its translation is CASSSTPGEQYF.

This clone was recorded only once. This sequence joins TRBV6-1 and TRBJ1-2; 8 positions match TRBD1. The junction had 2 bases not matched to a gene; V was cut back by 1 base and J by 4 bases. Germline CDR1 MNHNS, CDR2 SASEGT. The CDR3 covers 14 residues. CDR3 amino acids: CASSEGGTGYGYTF. Here the CDR3 DNA reads TGTGCCAGCAGTGAAGGCGGGACAGGCTATGGCTACACCTTC.

The genes are TRBV12-3 or TRBV12-4 and TRBJ1-2; perhaps TRBD1 as D (6 bases). The CDR3 runs 11 residues. V gave up 6 bases and J gave up 14 bases, with 16 bases separating them. This chain's CDR3 is CASSIGTRFTF. In nucleotides, the CDR3 is TGTGCCAGCAGCATCGGGACACGGTTTACCTTC.

J is TRBJ2-6 and V is TRBV5-6; a possible D gene is TRBD2 (7 bases). There are 19 residues in the CDR3. Trimming shortened V by 1 base and J by 0 bases, and 17 bases separated the two germline ends. Germline assignment: CDR1 SGHDT and CDR2 YYEEEE. CDR3 region: CASSLIGGRESSGANVLTF. The CDR3 DNA sequence: TGTGCCAGCAGCTTGATCGGGGGGCGAGAGAGCTCTGGGGCCAACGTCCTGACTTTC.

This clone was picked up a small number of times. This chain joins TRBV30 and TRBJ1-1; 7 nucleotides agree with TRBD1. Germline CDR1 reads GTSNPN; CDR2 reads SVGIG (reference sequence). The CDR3 contains 14 residues. V lost 0 bases to trimming and J lost 5 bases; unmatched junction nucleotides: 6. The CDR3 here is CAWSVGTDGTEAFF. CDR3 nucleotides: TGTGCCTGGAGTGTGGGGACAGATGGAACTGAAGCTTTCTTT.

Written as DNA, the CDR3 is TGTGCCAGCAGTTTCCAAACAGGAGAAGCTTTCTTT. Amino acid sequence: CASSFQTGEAFF. The V and J genes are TRBV12-3 or TRBV12-4 and TRBJ1-1, with D possibly matching TRBD1 (5 bases). The CDR3 runs 12 residues. With 3 bases removed from V and 8 bases from J, the gap between germline ends came to 10 bases.

The J gene is TRBJ2-3, the V gene TRBV7-3; 7 bases align to TRBD2. Trimming took 0 bases from V and 2 from J; bases not matched to a gene: 5. Germline-derived CDR1 and CDR2 are SGHTA and FQGTGA. The CDR3 spans 16 residues. The DNA of the CDR3 is TGTGCCAGCAGCTTAACTAGAAGCGGGAACACAGATACGCAGTATTTT. Its translation is CASSLTRSGNTDTQYF.

The CDR3 here is CASSLDRGWGTEAFF. The CDR3 bases are TGCGCCAGCAGCCTGGACAGGGGTTGGGGCACTGAAGCTTTCTTT. This sequence joins TRBV5-1 and TRBJ1-1, with 9 bases aligning to TRBD1. V lost 4 bases, J lost 4 bases, and 8 bases stayed unmatched. The CDR3 contains 15 residues. Germline values: CDR1 SGHRS, CDR2 YFSETQ.

Here the CDR3 DNA reads TGTGCCACCAGCAGAGCGGGACAGGGGGTTACCGGGGAGCTGTTTTTT. It is translated as CATSRAGQGVTGELFF. This sequence joins TRBV15 and TRBJ2-2; 11 bases are shared with TRBD1. Germline CDR1 and CDR2: LNHNV and YYDKDF (reference sequence). V dropped 1 base and J dropped 5; count of bases not matched to a gene: 3. This CDR3 spans 16 amino acids.

This rearrangement joins TRBV4-2 to TRBJ1-5, with D possibly being TRBD1 (6 bases). The V gene lost 1 base and the J gene lost 0 bases, with 16 bases spanning the gap. This CDR3 has 18 residues. The germline CDR1 and CDR2 sequences are LGHNA and YNFKEQ. In DNA, the CDR3 is TGTGCCAGCAGCCAAGGCCGGGGCAGGGGATATAGCAATCAGCCCCAGCATTTT. It encodes CASSQGRGRGYSNQPQHF.

The rearrangement joins TRBV28 to TRBJ1-6, with 8 bases that match TRBD1. Looked up from germline, CDR1 is MDHEN and CDR2 is SYDVKM. With V trimmed by 6 bases and J by 8 bases, 9 bases remained unmatched. This CDR3 comprises 15 residues. CDR3 DNA sequence: TGTGCCAGCAGCAAACGACAGGGGATCGATTCACCCCTCCACTTT. As protein: CASSKRQGIDSPLHF.

This clone was seen a single time. The chain has TRBV27 and TRBJ1-3; 8 bases match TRBD1. The V gene end was trimmed by 4 bases and the J gene end by 0 bases; junction bases not matched to a gene: 8. The CDR3 runs to 17 residues. Germline CDR1 reads MNHEY; CDR2 reads SMNVEV (reference sequence). The CDR3 coding sequence is TGTGCCAGCAGTTCCTGGGACAGGTACACCTCTGGAAACACCATATATTTT. Translation gives CASSSWDRYTSGNTIYF.

This rearrangement joins TRBV5-1 to TRBJ1-1; D uncertain. This CDR3 contains 12 residues. From germline, CDR1 is SGHRS and CDR2 YFSETQ. V was clipped by 5 bases and J by 3 bases, with 8 bases between them. CDR3 in DNA: TGCGCCAGCAGAGAAGCATACACTGAAGCTTTCTTT. Translating it yields CASREAYTEAFF.

The chain has TRBV7-2 and TRBJ1-5; TRBD1 matches 7 bases. The V gene's germline CDR1 is SGHTA and CDR2 FQGNSA. CDR3 size: 13 residues. V lost 3 bases, J lost 7 bases, and 3 bases stayed unmatched. The CDR3 bases are TGTGCCAGCAGCTTCCGACAGGGACAGCCCCAGCATTTT. Its translation: CASSFRQGQPQHF.